This T cell receptor beta chain is drawn from a study of cytomegalovirus exposure and HLA in healthy donors. Across the whole study: The approximately 110 validation repertoires used a platform that matched the one used for the approximately 610 first-cohort repertoires, as a later analysis reported. Study-wide points: Among TCR beta chains, those listed as cytomegalovirus-associated numbered over 150.

Clones were sequenced by immunoSEQ multiplex PCR, and TCRdb holds only the in-frame ones, with some missing. The table includes under 300,000 clones, around 90% detected once. Note on this clone: Its antigen is still unknown.

CDR3 length: 16 residues. Germline V CDR1 and CDR2: SGHRS, YFSETQ. V was pared by 0 bases and J by 1 base, with 11 bases between. The donors were part of the validation cohort, which consisted of under 150 subjects and was separate from the first cohort of under 850 subjects. Material for sequencing was PBMCs. This chain connects TRBV5-1 to TRBJ2-4; D may be TRBD2 (7 bases). The receptor was derived from a woman between 18 and 30 years old in good health and CMV-seronegative. The CDR3 region has the DNA TGCGCCAGCAGCTTGGCCGGGGGGCTGGCCAAAAACATTCAGTACTTC. Translated: CASSLAGGLAKNIQYF.